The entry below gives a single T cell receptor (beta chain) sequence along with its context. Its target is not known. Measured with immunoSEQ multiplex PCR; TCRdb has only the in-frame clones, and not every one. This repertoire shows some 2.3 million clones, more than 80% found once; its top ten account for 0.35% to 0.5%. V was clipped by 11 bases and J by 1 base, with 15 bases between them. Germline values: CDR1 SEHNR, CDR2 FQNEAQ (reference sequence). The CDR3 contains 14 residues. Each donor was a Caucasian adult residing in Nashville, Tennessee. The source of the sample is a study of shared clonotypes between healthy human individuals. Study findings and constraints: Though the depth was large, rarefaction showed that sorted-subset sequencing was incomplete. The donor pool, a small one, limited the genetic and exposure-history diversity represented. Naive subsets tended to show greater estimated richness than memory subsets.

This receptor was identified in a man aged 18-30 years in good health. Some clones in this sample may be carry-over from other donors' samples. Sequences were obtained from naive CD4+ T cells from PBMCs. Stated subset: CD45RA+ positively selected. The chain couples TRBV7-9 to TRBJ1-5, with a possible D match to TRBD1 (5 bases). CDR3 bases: TGTGCCCTCGGGGGGGAACTCAGCAATCAGCCCCAGCATTTT. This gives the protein CALGGELSNQPQHF. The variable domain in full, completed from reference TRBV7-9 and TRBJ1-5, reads DTGVSQNPRHKITKRGQNVTFRCDPISEHNRLYWYRQTLGQGPEFLTYFQNEAQLEKSRLLSDRFSAERPKGSFSTLEIQRTEQGDSAMYLCALGGELSNQPQHFGDGTRLSIL.